This T cell receptor (beta chain) stems from a study of spatial heterogeneity in lung cancer. Across the whole study: Sequencing was performed on follow-up PBMC samples when available, collected at a median of approximately 2 years after resection. Unique TCR and UMI combinations averaged more than ten appearances each in raw reads.

Time point reported: blood at routine non-recurrence follow-up after resection. Without sorting, whole RNA was sequenced from tumor, nontumor lung or frozen PBMC. This clonotype was recorded many times. V was clipped by 10 bases and J by 4 bases; unmatched bases: 8. CDR1 is ENHRY and CDR2 is SYGVKD in the germline V gene. CDR3 length equals 13 residues. TCRdb reprocessed the 5' RACE reads with MiXCR, giving one entry per CDR3 protein. The table includes tens of thousands of distinct CDR3 sequences, about a tenth detected once. This chain links TRBV10-3 with TRBJ1-1; 8 positions agree with TRBD1. Material: PBMCs, obtained at follow-up. This receptor was taken from a male donor with early-stage non-small cell lung cancer. CDR3 sequence: CASDRGGSTEAFF. The CDR3 DNA follows: TGTGCCAGCGACAGGGGCGGAAGCACTGAAGCTTTCTTT.